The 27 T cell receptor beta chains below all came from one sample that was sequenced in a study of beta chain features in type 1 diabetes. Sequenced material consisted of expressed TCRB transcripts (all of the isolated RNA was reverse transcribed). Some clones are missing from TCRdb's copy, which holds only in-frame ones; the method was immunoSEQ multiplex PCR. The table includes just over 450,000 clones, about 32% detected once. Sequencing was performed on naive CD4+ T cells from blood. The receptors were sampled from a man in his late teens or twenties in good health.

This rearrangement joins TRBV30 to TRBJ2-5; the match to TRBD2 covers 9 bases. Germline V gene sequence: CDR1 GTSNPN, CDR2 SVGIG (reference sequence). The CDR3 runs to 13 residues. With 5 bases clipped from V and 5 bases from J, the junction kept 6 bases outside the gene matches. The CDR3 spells CAWCTSGPETQYF. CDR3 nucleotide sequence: TGTGCCTGGTGTACTAGCGGGCCGGAGACCCAGTACTTC.

CDR3 coding DNA: TGTGCCAGCAGTGAGACTAGCCGCTACAATGAGCAGTTCTTC. Amino acid sequence: CASSETSRYNEQFF. The chain is built from TRBV6-4 and TRBJ2-1; 7 bases are shared with TRBD2. The length of the CDR3 is 14 residues. Trimming cost V 3 bases and J 3 bases; bases outside gene matches: 2. Germline CDR1 MRHNA, CDR2 SNTAGT.

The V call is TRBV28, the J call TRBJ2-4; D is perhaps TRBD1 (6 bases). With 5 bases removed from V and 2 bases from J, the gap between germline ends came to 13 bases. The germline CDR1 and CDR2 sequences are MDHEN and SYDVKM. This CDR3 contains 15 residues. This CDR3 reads CASSPSRGPKNIQYF. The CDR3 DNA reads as TGTGCCAGCAGTCCATCCAGGGGACCCAAAAACATTCAGTACTTC.

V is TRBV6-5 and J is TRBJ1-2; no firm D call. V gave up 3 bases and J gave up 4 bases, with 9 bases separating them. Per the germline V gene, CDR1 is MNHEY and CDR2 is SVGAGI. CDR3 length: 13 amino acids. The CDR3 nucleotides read TGTGCCAGCAGTTATGGCAGCGGCTATGGCTACACCTTC. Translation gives CASSYGSGYGYTF.

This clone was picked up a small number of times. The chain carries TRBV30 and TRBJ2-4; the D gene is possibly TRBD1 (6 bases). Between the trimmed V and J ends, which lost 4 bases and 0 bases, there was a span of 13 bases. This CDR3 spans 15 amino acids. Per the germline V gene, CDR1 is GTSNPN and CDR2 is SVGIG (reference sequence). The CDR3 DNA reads TGTGCCTGGACTGGGACACACCTAGCCAAAAACATTCAGTACTTC. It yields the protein CAWTGTHLAKNIQYF.

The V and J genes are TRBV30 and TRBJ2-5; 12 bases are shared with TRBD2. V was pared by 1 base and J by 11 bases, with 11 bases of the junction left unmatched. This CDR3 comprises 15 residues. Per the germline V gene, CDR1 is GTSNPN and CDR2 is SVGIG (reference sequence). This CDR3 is CAWSATTSGGTLQYF. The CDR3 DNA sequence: TGTGCCTGGAGTGCAACCACTAGCGGGGGGACTCTTCAGTACTTC.

The CDR3: CASSRILNGDGDAGNEQFF. Here the CDR3 DNA reads TGCGCCAGCAGCCGGATTTTGAACGGCGATGGGGACGCGGGGAATGAGCAGTTCTTC. This sequence joins TRBV4-3 and TRBJ2-1, with D possibly matching TRBD2 (6 bases). The CDR3 is 19 residues long. The V end lost 4 bases, the J end lost 7 bases, and 29 bases lay between the germline ends. The germline gives CDR1 LGHNA, CDR2 YSLEER.

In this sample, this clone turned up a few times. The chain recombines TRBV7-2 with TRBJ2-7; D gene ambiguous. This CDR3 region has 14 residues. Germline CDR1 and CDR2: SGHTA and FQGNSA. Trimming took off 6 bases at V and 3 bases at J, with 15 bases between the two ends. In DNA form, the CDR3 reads TGTGCCAGCAGTACTACAGTGTTGGGCTACGAGCAGTACTTC. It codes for CASSTTVLGYEQYF.

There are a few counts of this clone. The CDR3 DNA reads TGTGCCTGGGCAATCTCTGGAAACACCATATATTTT. Translated, it gives CAWAISGNTIYF. The chain joins TRBV30 to TRBJ1-3; no definite D call. The CDR3 has 12 amino acids. Germline assignment: CDR1 GTSNPN and CDR2 SVGIG (reference sequence). V lost 5 bases and J lost 0, with 5 bases in between.

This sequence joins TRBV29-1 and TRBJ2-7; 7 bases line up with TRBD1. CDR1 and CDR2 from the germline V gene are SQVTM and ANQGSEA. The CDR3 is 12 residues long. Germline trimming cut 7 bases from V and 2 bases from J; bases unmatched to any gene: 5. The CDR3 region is CSGKTGTYEQYF. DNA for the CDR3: TGCAGCGGGAAGACAGGGACCTACGAGCAGTACTTC.

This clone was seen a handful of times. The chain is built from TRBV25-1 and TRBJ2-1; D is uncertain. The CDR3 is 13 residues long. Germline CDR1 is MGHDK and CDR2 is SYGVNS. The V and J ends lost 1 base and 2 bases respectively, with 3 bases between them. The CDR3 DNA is TGTGCCAGCAGTGAATGGGCCTACAATGAGCAGTTCTTC. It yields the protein CASSEWAYNEQFF.

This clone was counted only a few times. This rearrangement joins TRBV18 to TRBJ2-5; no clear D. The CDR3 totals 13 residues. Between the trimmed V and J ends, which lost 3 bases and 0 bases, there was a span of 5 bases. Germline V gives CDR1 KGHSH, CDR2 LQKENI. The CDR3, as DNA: TGTGCCAGCTCACCCCTGTACCAAGAGACCCAGTACTTC. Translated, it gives CASSPLYQETQYF. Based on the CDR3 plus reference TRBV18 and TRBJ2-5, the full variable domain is NAGVMQNPRHLVRRRGQEARLRCSPMKGHSHVYWYRQLPEEGLKFMVYLQKENIIDESGMPKERFSAEFPKEGPSILRIQQVVRGDSAAYFCASSPLYQETQYFGPGTRLLVL.

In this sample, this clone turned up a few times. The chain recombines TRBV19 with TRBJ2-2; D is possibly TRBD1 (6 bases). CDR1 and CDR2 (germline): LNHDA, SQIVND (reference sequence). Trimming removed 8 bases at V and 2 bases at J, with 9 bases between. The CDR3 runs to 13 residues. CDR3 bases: TGTGCCAGTCCGGACAGAAACACCGGGGAGCTGTTTTTT. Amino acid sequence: CASPDRNTGELFF.

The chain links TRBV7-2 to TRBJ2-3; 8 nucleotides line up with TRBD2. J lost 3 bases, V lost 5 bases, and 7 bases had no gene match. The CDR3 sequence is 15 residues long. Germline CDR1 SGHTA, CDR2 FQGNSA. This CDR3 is CASSPSGLSTDTQYF. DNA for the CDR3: TGTGCCAGCAGCCCTAGCGGGTTGTCTACAGATACGCAGTATTTT. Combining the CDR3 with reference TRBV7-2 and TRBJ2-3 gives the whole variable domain GAGVSQSPSNKVTEKGKDVELRCDPISGHTALYWYRQSLGQGLEFLIYFQGNSAPDKSGLPSDRFSAERTGGSVSTLTIQRTQQEDSAVYLCASSPSGLSTDTQYFGPGTRLTVL.

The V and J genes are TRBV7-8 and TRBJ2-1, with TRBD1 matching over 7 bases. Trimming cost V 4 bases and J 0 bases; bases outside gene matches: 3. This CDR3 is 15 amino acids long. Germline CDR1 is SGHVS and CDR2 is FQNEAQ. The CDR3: CASSWTGNSYNEQFF. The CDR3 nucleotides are TGTGCCAGCAGCTGGACAGGTAACTCCTACAATGAGCAGTTCTTC.

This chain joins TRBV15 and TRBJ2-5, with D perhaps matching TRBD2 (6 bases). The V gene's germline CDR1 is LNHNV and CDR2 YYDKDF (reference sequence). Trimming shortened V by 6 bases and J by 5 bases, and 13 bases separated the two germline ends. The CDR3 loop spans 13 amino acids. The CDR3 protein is CATRRREWETQYF. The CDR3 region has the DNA TGTGCCACCAGACGGCGGGAATGGGAGACCCAGTACTTC.

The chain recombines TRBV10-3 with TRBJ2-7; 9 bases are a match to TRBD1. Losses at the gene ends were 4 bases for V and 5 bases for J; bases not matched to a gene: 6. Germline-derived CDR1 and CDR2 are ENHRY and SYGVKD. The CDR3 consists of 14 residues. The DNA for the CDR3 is TGTGCCATCAGTGTCGACAGGGGGTCCGACGAGCAGTACTTC. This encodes CAISVDRGSDEQYF.

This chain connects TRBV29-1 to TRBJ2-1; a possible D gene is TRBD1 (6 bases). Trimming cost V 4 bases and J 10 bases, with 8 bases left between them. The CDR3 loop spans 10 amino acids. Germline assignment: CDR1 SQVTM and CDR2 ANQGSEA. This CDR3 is CSVAGEEQFF. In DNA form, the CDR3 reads TGCAGCGTTGCAGGGGAGGAGCAGTTCTTC.

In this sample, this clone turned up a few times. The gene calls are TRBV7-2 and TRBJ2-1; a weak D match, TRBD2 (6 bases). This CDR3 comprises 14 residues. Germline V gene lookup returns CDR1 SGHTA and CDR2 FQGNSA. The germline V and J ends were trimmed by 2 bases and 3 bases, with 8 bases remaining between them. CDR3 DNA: TGTGCCAGCAGCTTATCTAGCGACTACAATGAGCAGTTCTTC. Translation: CASSLSSDYNEQFF.

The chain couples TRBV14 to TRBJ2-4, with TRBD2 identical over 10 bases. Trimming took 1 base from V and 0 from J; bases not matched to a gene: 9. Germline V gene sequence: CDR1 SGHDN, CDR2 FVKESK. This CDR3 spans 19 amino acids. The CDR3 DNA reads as TGTGCCAGCAGCCAAGTTTCTAGCGGGAGTCGAGAAGCCAAAAACATTCAGTACTTC. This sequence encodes CASSQVSSGSREAKNIQYF.

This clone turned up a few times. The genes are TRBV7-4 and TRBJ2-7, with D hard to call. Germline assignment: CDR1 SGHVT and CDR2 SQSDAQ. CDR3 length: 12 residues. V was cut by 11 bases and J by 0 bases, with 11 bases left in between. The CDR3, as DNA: TGTGCCGGAAGGGAAGCCTCCTACGAGCAGTACTTC. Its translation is CAGREASYEQYF.

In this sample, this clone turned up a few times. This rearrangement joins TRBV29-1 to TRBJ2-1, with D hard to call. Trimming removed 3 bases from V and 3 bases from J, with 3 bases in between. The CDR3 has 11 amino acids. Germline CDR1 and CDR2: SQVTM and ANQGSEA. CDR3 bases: TGCAGCGTTGATATCTACAATGAGCAGTTCTTC. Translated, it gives CSVDIYNEQFF.

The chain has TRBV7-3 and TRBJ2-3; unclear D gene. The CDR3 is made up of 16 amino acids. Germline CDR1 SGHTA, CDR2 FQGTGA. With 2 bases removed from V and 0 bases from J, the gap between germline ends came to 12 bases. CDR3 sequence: CASSLYAASSTDTQYF. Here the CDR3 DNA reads TGTGCCAGCAGCTTATACGCAGCTTCTAGCACAGATACGCAGTATTTT.

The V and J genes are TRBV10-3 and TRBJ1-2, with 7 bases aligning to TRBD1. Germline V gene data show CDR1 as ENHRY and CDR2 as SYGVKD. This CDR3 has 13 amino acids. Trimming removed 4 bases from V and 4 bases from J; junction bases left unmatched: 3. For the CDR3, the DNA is TGTGCCATCAGTGCTTCAGGGGGCTATGGCTACACCTTC. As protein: CAISASGGYGYTF.

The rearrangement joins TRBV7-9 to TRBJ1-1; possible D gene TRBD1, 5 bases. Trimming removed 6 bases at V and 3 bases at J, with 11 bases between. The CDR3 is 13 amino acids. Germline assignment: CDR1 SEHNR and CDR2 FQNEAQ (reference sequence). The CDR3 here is CASSQGHYTEAFF. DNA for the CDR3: TGTGCCAGCAGTCAGGGCCATTACACTGAAGCTTTCTTT. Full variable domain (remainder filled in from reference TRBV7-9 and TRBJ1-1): DTGVSQNPRHKITKRGQNVTFRCDPISEHNRLYWYRQTLGQGPEFLTYFQNEAQLEKSRLLSDRFSAERPKGSFSTLEIQRTEQGDSAMYLCASSQGHYTEAFFGQGTRLTVV.

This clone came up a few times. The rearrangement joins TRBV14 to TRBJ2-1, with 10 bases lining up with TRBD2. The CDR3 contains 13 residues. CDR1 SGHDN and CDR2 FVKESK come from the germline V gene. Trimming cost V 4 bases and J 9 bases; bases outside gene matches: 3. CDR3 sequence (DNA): TGTGCCAGCAGCCCGCGGACTAGCGGTGAGCAGTTCTTC. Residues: CASSPRTSGEQFF.

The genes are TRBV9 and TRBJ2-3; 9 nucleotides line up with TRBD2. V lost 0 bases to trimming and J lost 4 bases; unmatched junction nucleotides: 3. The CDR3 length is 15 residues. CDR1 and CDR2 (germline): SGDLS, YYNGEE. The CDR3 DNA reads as TGTGCCAGCAGCGTAGGAGCGGGAGGTCCAGATACGCAGTATTTT. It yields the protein CASSVGAGGPDTQYF. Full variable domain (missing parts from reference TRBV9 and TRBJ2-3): DSGVTQTPKHLITATGQRVTLRCSPRSGDLSVYWYQQSLDQGLQFLIQYYNGEERAKGNILERFSAQQFPDLHSELNLSSLELGDSALYFCASSVGAGGPDTQYFGPGTRLTVL.